The source of this T cell receptor (beta chain) is a study of blood T cell repertoires in COVID-19. The wider study: The samples span acute and convalescent COVID-19 from the United States, Italy and Spain. The analysed material was cDNA or gDNA that came from T cells, B-cell-depleted T cells, or PBMCs.

In the original processing: Amplification from reference gene primers served as the basis for estimated nucleated cell counts. Using immunoSEQ multiplex PCR, the repertoire was profiled, and TCRdb retains in-frame clones only, with some absent. Clone size and V and J calls were adopted from that table, with D and trimming inferred from the DNA. The sample carries about 140,000 clones, approximately 81% recorded once. The length of the CDR3 is 13 residues. The trim removed 5 bases at V and 5 bases at J, leaving 3 bases unmatched. Germline V gene sequence: CDR1 SNHLY, CDR2 FYNNEI. Sequenced input: peripheral blood. The receptor's source is a woman aged 60-75 years with active or convalescent COVID-19. This sequence joins TRBV2 and TRBJ1-5; 7 nucleotides line up with TRBD1. For the CDR3, the DNA is TGTGCCAGCAGTCGACAGGGCGATCAGCCCCAGCATTTT. It codes for CASSRQGDQPQHF.